The subject of this entry is one TCR beta chain. Its matching antigen is unknown. The sample is drawn from a study of cytomegalovirus exposure and HLA in healthy donors. The overall study: In an earlier analysis, 95 million to 140 million unique TCR beta sequences were found from approximately 190 million T cells. Study observations and caveats: A list of approximately 160 TCR beta chains associated with cytomegalovirus was given. Analysis performed later showed TCR beta chains linked to HLA being more clonally expanded than equally common others.

The germline V gene encodes CDR1 SGHVS and CDR2 FNYEAQ. Trimming shortened V by 1 base and J by 4 bases, and 10 bases separated the two germline ends. This CDR3 is 14 amino acids long. It was with 60 Vbeta and 13 Jbeta primers that the PCR ran. This table comes from immunoSEQ multiplex PCR, and its TCRdb copy is limited to in-frame clones, with some not included. The sample carries around 120,000 clones, around two thirds recorded once. This receptor was taken from a woman aged 40-49 years in good health and CMV-seropositive. Sequencing used PBMCs. The J gene is TRBJ2-5, the V gene TRBV7-6; D is ambiguous. Here the CDR3 reads CASSLEARVETQYF. The CDR3 nucleotides are TGTGCCAGCAGCTTAGAGGCTAGAGTAGAGACCCAGTACTTC.